Listed here is a single T cell receptor beta chain. There is no known antigen for this receptor. A read error may account for a junction end that differs from germline. Libraries were made using the immunoSEQ multiplex PCR assay. A mixture of 60 forward primers for TCR Vbeta segments and 13 reverse primers for TCR Jbeta segments was used in the multiplex PCR. The CDR3 region of rearranged TCR beta genes was amplified from genomic DNA with a multiplex PCR assay. Amplified TCR beta libraries were sequenced as 87-base-pair reads on the Illumina HiSeq System. Per the authors' processing: Across the 600 to 700 repertoires, a later analysis counted approximately 75 million unique TCR beta chains, around 10 million of which were shared by at least two donors. Raw reads were error-corrected and collapsed into unique sequences with a nearest-neighbor algorithm that merged closely related sequences to remove PCR and sequencing errors. CDR3 sequences were aligned to IMGT reference sequences to assign V, D and J gene segments. Each retained sequence needed at least a six-nucleotide match to both a V gene segment and a J gene segment. A rearrangement was called productive if the CDR3 had no stop codons and remained in frame with V and J, and every other rearrangement was called non-productive. CDR3 was defined by IMGT convention, running from the second conserved V-encoded cysteine to the conserved J-encoded phenylalanine. The earlier analysis of more than 450 of the donors excluded sequences that lacked an unambiguous match to a single V gene segment. An earlier analysis of roughly 590 of the donors called V segments functional above 56.7% productive rearrangements and segregating when the between-donor standard deviation exceeded 5%. To diagnose cytomegalovirus status from the catalog of TCR beta chain sequences, a statistical classification framework was built. V and J gene assignment, in a later analysis, came from comparing TCR nucleotide sequences with IMGT/GENE-DB human TR gene sequences. The TCRdist pipeline was used in a later analysis to assign CDR3 sequences and most-parsimonious VDJ recombination scenarios. In a later analysis, every TCR beta chain was defined by the combination of its CDR3 amino acid sequence and its V-gene family, and reads without a unique V-gene family were dropped. In a later analysis, fewer than 600 highly shared, low-generation-probability nucleotide sequences were removed to address suspected cross-contamination and a sequencing artifact. In a later analysis, a clonal expansion index was calculated for each public chain from normalized within-repertoire ranks of inferred template counts. Generation probabilities in a later analysis came from a VDJ recombination model fitted to out-of-frame rearrangements, and those results were checked against IGoR. Hypergeometric tests were used in a later analysis to score TCR-TCR, TCR-HLA and TCR-CMV co-occurrence, with a repertoire-size bias correction applied to the TCR pairs. A later analysis estimated false discovery rates by permuting HLA or CMV assignments 20 times. In a later analysis, co-occurring TCRs were grouped using DBSCAN, and TCRdist sequence similarity was added for clustering within HLA-allele-positive subsets. Repertoires with fewer than 30,000 or more than 120,000 public chains, plus five repertoires with anomalous nucleotide sharing, were excluded from co-occurrence clustering. TCRdb stores this immuneACCESS table with in-frame sequences only. Part of the clones is absent; in the studies checked, under half of the shortfall reflects unresolved V genes, and no reason is known for the rest. V and J calls and clone size are given by that table; D and trimming were obtained from the DNA. This sample has about 170,000 clones in its table, and roughly 84% of those were observed once. The ten top clones hold 2% to 2.5% of the sample.

The data stem from a study of cytomegalovirus exposure and HLA in healthy donors (dated by TCRdb to the late 2010s). Regarding the study in general: According to an earlier analysis of 587 of the donors, roughly 180 million T cells yielded 90 million to 140 million unique TCR beta sequences and more than 250 Gb of sequence data. An early release covering about 600 HLA-typed donors comprised approximately 290 gigabases of sequencing data and around 80 million unique TCR sequences. Among the roughly 380 genotyped donors, 81% belonged to the genetic ancestry cluster associated with self-reported Caucasian donors. The study was designed to test whether signatures of past pathogen exposure could be identified by cataloging public T cell receptors. The study profiled the T cell repertoires of some 610 subjects by immunosequencing and related them to cytomegalovirus serostatus. Besides the first cohort of roughly 640 subjects, a separate validation cohort made up of 90 to 150 different subjects was used. To predict cytomegalovirus infection status, the study combined high-throughput TCR immunosequencing, statistical association of individual TCRs with disease status, and machine learning. A later analysis re-examined previously published TCR beta repertoires from just over 650 donors and added high-resolution HLA genotyping to investigate patterns of TCR occurrence. Rather than using new phenotypic data, the later analysis identified candidate immune exposures from TCR beta sequences and from how often those sequences occurred across donors. To decide whether each TCR beta V gene segment behaved as functional or pseudogenic, an earlier analysis of 587 of the donors relied on high-throughput TCR beta sequencing. Donor age, sex, ethnicity and CMV serostatus were compiled alongside the repertoire data. A later genetic analysis used genome-wide SNP genotypes for about 60% of the 666 donors, treating that subset as a discovery cohort. All discovery cohort repertoires had been generated on a single sequencing platform. HLA typing covered class I and class II loci at four-digit resolution. Typing coverage differed by locus: A, B, C, DRB1 and DQB1 were typed in about 629-640 donors, DQA1 in around 500, DPA1 in some 570, and DPB1 in around 490. Because of strong linkage in the cohort, five DR-DQ haplotypes were treated as single units for association and clustering. Among about 360 genotyped donors of the cohort, an average of around 240,000 unique TCR beta nucleotide sequences were sequenced per donor, roughly a sixth of them non-productive.

The CDR3 starts with the cysteine, ends with the phenylalanine, and has 17 residues. The kept DNA is CDR3 alone, 51 bases in frame from the first base. Looking up the germline V gene (reference sequence) yields CDR1 SSHAT and CDR2 FNYEAQ. Paper-wide results and their limitations: A further reported finding was that TCR beta sequences accurately predicted the HLA-A and HLA-B alleles for most subjects in the first cohort. In a later analysis, HLA-associated TCR beta chains were found to be more clonally expanded and to have lower generation probabilities than equally common non-associated chains. A later analysis associated about 17,000 TCR beta sequences with specific HLA alleles at a false discovery rate of 0.05. Three of the identified cytomegalovirus-associated TCR beta chains were confirmed in vitro to be specific for cytomegalovirus antigens. The authors suggested that the approach could potentially be extended to other disease states and immunological phenotypes. The classifier was reported to diagnose cytomegalovirus status with high specificity and sensitivity in both the original cohort and the validation cohort. An association between a missense DCLRE1C variant and V-gene and J-gene trimming of TCR beta chains was found in a later genetic analysis and replicated in an independent cohort. HLA typing was unavailable for some donors at each locus, so association tests used only the typed subset. Most CMV-associated TCR beta chains appeared to be HLA-restricted in a later analysis, and the HLA associations seemed to be driven largely by CMV exposure. According to a later analysis, TCR association rates differed among HLA loci, with DRB1 alleles showing the most associated TCRs and HLA-C alleles showing the fewest. In an earlier analysis of 587 of the donors, most TCR beta V segments appeared in productive rearrangements about 90% or about 30% of the time, broadly matching IMGT annotations. The study gave a list of roughly 150 TCR beta chains associated with cytomegalovirus. For the cohort, immune exposure information was limited to CMV serostatus. In a later genetic analysis, fewer N-insertions in productive TCRs were reported among donors in an Asian-associated ancestry cluster than the 666-donor mean. Across donors, most TCR sequences were observed very rarely, whereas some public TCRs were present in many individuals. Correlated functional status among segregating V segments might be attributable to linkage disequilibrium, but an unknown experimental factor could not be ruled out. This cohort had only TCR beta chains sequenced, and the lack of alpha or paired-chain data limited which features could be detected. Sequencing depth was assumed to be roughly uniform across donors in the presence/absence analyses, though that assumption may not hold. Assigning TCR associations to individual alleles was difficult when HLA alleles, especially DR and DQ, strongly co-occurred. Several of the top co-occurrence clusters appeared to be linked to parvovirus B19, influenza, CMV and Epstein-Barr virus, according to a later analysis. Because the 87-base-pair reads could not distinguish some IMGT-functional V segments, including TRBV6-2 and TRBV6-3, those segments were excluded. A group of highly shared sequence variants was considered likely to be a technical artifact of the sequencing pipeline. Because counts were too low, roughly 16 rarely observed V segments, including chromosome 9 orphons, were left out of the earlier analysis of roughly 600 of the donors.

In total, approximately 700 healthy bone marrow donors made up the cohort. All cohort members were sampled while nominally healthy, although unrecorded immune exposures were likely present. The donor was CMV seropositive and belonged to the group of about 290 seropositive cohort members. A peripheral blood sample was collected from each donor, and TCR beta sequencing was performed on peripheral blood mononuclear cells. The Qiagen DNeasy Blood Extraction Kit was used to extract genomic DNA from the blood cell samples. What was sequenced was PBMCs. The receptor comes from a man aged 18 to 29 in good health and CMV-seropositive. The chain is encoded by TRBV7-7 joined to TRBJ2-5; TRBD2 matches 11 bases in the middle. The CDR3 sequence is CASSETSTSGDLGTQYF. The bases are TGTGCTAGCAGCGAGACGTCGACTAGCGGGGACCTCGGGACCCAGTACTTC.